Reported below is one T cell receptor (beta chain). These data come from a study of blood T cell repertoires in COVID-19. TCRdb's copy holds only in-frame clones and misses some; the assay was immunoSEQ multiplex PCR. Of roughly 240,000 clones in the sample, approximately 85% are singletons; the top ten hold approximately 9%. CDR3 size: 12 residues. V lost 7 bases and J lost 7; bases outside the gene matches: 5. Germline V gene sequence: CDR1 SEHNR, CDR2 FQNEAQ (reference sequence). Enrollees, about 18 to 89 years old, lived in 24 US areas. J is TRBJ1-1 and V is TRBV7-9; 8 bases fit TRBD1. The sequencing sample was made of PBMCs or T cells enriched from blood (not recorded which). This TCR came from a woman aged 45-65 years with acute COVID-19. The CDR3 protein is CASNEQGDEAFF. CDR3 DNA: TGTGCCAGCAACGAACAGGGGGATGAAGCTTTCTTT.